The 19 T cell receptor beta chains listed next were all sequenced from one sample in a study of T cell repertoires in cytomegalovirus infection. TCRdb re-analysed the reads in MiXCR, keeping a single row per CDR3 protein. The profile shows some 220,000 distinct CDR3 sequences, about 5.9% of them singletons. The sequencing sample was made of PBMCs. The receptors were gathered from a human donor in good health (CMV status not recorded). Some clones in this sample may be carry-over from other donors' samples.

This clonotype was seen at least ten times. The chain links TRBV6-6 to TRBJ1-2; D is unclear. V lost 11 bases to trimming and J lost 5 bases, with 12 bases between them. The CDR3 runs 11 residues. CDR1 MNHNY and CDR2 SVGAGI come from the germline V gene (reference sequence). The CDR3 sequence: CAAGSVYGYTF. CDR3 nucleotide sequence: TGTGCCGCGGGGAGCGTATATGGCTACACCTTC.

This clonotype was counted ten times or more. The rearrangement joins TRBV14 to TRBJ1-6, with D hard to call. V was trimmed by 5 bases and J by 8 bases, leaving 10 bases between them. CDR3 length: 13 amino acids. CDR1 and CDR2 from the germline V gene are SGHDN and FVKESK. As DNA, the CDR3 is TGTGCCAGCAGCACCCACTTTGATTCACCCCTCCACTTT. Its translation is CASSTHFDSPLHF.

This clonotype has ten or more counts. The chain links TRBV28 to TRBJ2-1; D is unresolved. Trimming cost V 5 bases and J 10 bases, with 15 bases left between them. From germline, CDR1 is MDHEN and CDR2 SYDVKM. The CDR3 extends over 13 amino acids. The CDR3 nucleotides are TGTGCCAGCAGTAACTCGACATTCCCAGAGCAGTTCTTC. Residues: CASSNSTFPEQFF.

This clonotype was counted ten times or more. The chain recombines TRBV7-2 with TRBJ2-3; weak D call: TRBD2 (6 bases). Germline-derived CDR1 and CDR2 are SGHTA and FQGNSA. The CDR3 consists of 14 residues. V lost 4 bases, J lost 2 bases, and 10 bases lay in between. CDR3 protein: CASSSGTFTDTQYF. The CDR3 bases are TGTGCCAGCAGCTCCGGGACTTTCACAGATACGCAGTATTTT. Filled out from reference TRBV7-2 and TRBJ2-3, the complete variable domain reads GAGVSQSPSNKVTEKGKDVELRCDPISGHTALYWYRQSLGQGLEFLIYFQGNSAPDKSGLPSDRFSAERTGGSVSTLTIQRTQQEDSAVYLCASSSGTFTDTQYFGPGTRLTVL.

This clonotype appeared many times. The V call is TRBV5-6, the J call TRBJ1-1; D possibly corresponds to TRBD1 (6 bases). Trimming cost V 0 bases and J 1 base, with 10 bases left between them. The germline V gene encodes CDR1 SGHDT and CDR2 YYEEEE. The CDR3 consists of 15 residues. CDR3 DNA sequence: TGTGCCAGCAGCTTGGTGGGACATGGGAACACTGAAGCTTTCTTT. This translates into CASSLVGHGNTEAFF. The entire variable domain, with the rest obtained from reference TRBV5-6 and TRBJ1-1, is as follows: DAGVTQSPTHLIKTRGQQVTLRCSPKSGHDTVSWYQQALGQGPQFIFQYYEEEERQRGNFPDRFSGHQFPNYSSELNVNALLLGDSALYLCASSLVGHGNTEAFFGQGTRLTVV.

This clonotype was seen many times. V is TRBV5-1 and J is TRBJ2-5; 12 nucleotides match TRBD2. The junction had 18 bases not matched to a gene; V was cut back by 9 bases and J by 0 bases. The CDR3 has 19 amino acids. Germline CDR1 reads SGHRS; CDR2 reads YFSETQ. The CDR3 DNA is TGCGCCACCAAACCAGCGGTAACTAGCGGGGGGTACCACCAAGAGACCCAGTACTTC. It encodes CATKPAVTSGGYHQETQYF.

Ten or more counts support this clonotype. CDR3 in DNA: TGTGCCAGTAGTATAGTAAGCGGCGTTTCTGAAGCTTTCTTT. Amino acid sequence: CASSIVSGVSEAFF. The rearrangement joins TRBV19 to TRBJ1-1, with D hard to call. Germline CDR1 and CDR2: LNHDA and SQIVND (reference sequence). Trimming removed 1 base from V and 6 bases from J, with 12 bases in between. This CDR3 is 14 amino acids long.

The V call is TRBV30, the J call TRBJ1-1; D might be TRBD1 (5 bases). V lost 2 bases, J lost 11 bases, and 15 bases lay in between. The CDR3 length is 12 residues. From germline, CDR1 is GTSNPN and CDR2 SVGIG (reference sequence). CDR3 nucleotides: TGTGCCTGGAGTCTTGGGGGACGGGATGCTTTCTTT. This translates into CAWSLGGRDAFF. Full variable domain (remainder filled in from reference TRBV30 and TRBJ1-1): SQTIHQWPATLVQPVGSPLSLECTVEGTSNPNLYWYRQAAGRGLQLLFYSVGIGQISSEVPQNLSASRPQDRQFILSSKKLLLSDSGFYLCAWSLGGRDAFFGQGTRLTVV.

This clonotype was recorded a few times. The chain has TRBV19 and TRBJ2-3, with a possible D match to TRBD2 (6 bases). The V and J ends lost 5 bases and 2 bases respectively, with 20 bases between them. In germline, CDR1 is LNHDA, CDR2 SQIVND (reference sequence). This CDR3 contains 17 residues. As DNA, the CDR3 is TGTGCCAGTAGTTTCTCACGGACACTAGCCTTCACAGATACGCAGTATTTT. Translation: CASSFSRTLAFTDTQYF.

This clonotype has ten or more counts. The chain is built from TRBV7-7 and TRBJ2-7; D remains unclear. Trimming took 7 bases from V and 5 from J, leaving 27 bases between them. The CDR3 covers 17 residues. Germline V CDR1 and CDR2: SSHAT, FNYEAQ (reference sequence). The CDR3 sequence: CASTPLNMWPKGDEQYF. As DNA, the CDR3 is TGTGCCAGCACCCCGTTAAACATGTGGCCCAAGGGCGACGAGCAGTACTTC.

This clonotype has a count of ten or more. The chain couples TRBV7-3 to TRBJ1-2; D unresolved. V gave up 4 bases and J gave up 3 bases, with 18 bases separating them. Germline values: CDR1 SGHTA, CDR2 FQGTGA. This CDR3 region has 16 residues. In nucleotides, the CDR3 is TGTGCCAGCAGCTCCCAGGACGGGCGTCTCGACTATGGCTACACCTTC. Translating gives CASSSQDGRLDYGYTF.

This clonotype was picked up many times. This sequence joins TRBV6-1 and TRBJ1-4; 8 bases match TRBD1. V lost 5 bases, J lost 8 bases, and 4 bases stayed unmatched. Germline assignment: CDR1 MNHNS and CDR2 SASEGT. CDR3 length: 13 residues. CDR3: CASSSGGWEKLFF. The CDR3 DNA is TGTGCCAGCAGTTCAGGGGGCTGGGAAAAACTGTTTTTT.

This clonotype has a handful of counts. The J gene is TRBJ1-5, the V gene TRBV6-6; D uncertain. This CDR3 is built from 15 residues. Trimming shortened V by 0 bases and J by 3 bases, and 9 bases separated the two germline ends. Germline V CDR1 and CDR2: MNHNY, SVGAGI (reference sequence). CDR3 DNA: TGTGCCAGCAGTTACTCAGAGGTTTTCAATCAGCCCCAGCATTTT. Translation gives CASSYSEVFNQPQHF.

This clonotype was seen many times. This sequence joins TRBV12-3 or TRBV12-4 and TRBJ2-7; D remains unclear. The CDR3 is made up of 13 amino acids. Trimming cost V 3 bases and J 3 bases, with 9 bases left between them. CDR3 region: CASSFGRVYEQYF. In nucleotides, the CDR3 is TGTGCCAGCAGTTTTGGCAGAGTCTACGAGCAGTACTTC.

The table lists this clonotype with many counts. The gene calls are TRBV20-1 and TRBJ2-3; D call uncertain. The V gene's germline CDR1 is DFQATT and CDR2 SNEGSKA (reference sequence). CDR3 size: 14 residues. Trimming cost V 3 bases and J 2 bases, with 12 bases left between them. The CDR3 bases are TGCAGTGCTAGTCTTAGGGTAGCCACAGATACGCAGTATTTT. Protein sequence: CSASLRVATDTQYF.

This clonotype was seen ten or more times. The CDR3 nucleotides read TGCGCCAGCAGCCAATCTCCGGGACAGGGGAGCACTGAAGCTTTCTTT. Amino acid sequence: CASSQSPGQGSTEAFF. The rearrangement links TRBV5-1 to TRBJ1-1, with 10 bases fitting TRBD1. From germline, CDR1 is SGHRS and CDR2 YFSETQ. The CDR3 extends over 16 amino acids. After removal of 4 bases from V and 4 bases from J, the junction contained 10 bases not matched to a gene.

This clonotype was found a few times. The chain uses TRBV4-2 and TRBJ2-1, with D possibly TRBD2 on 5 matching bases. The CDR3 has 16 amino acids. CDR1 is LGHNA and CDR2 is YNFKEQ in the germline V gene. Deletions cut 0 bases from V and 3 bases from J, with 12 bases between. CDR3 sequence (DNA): TGTGCCAGCAGCCAAGATTCGAGGGTCATCTACAATGAGCAGTTCTTC. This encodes CASSQDSRVIYNEQFF.

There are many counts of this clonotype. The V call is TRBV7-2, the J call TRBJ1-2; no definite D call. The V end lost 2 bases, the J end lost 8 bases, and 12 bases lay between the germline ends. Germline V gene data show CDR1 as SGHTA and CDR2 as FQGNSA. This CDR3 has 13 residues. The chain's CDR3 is CASSLRIDQGYTF. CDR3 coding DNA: TGTGCCAGCAGCTTACGTATTGACCAGGGCTACACCTTC.

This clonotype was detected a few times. The CDR3 sequence: CASTSARLAGMLSYNEQFF. The CDR3 nucleotides read TGTGCCAGCACCTCTGCGAGACTAGCGGGGATGCTTTCCTACAATGAGCAGTTCTTC. This rearrangement joins TRBV13 to TRBJ2-1; 11 positions match TRBD2. The CDR3 runs to 19 residues. Germline trimming cut 7 bases from V and 1 base from J; bases unmatched to any gene: 15. Germline lookup yields CDR1 PRHDT and CDR2 FYEKMQ (reference sequence).